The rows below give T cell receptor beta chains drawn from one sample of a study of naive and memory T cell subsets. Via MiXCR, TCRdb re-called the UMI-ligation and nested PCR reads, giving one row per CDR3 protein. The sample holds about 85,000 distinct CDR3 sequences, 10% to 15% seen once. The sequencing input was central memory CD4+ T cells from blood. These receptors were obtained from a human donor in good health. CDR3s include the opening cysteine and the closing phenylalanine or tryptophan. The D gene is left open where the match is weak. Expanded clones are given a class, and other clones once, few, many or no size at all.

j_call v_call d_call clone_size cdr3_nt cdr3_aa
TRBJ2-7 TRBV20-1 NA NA TGCAGTGCTAGACCCCCTAACCGCGGCGGGGACGAGCAGTACTTC CSARPPNRGGDEQYF
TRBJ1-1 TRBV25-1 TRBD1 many TGTGCCAGCAGTGAATATTTGGGACAGAGGGCTTTCTTT CASSEYLGQRAFF
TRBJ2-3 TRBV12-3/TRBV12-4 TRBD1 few TGTGCCAGCAGTCCAACCCTAGGACAGGGCACAGATACGCAGTATTTT CASSPTLGQGTDTQYF
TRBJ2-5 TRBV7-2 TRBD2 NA TGTGCCAGCAGCTTAGTAGGGCCTAGCGGGAGCAGCTACCAAGAGACCCAGTACTTC CASSLVGPSGSSYQETQYF
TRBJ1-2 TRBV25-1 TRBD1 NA TGTGCCAGCAGTCGGACAGGCCTCAACTATGGCTACACCTTC CASSRTGLNYGYTF
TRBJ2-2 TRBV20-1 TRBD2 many TGCAGTGCTTCGGGACTAGCGGGAGTCGGTTTAAACACCGGGGAGCTGTTTTTT CSASGLAGVGLNTGELFF
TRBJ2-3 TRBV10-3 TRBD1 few TGTGCCATCCGAAAGGACAGGGACCTCACAGATACGCAGTATTTT CAIRKDRDLTDTQYF
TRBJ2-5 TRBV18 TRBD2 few TGTGCCAGCTCACCGGGACTAGCGGGAGAAGAGACCCAGTACTTC CASSPGLAGEETQYF
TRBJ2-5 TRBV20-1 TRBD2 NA TGCAGTGCTCGGGGCGGGAGAGCCACAGAGACCCAGTACTTC CSARGGRATETQYF
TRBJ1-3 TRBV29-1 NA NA TGCAGCGTTGAAGAAAAGGGAAACACCATATATTTT CSVEEKGNTIYF
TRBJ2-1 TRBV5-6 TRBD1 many TGTGCCAGCAGCCCCGACAGGGGGCTCAACAATGAGCAGTTCTTC CASSPDRGLNNEQFF
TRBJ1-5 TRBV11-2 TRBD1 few TGTGCCAGCAGCCCACAGGGGGCGCACGGTCAGCCCCAGCATTTT CASSPQGAHGQPQHF
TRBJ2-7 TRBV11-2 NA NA TGTGCCAGCAGCAGCAGGCGGGAAGCCTACGAGCAGTACTTC CASSSRREAYEQYF
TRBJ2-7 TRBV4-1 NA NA TGCGCCAGCAGCCAAGAAGGACAGTCCAACCAGCAGTACTTC CASSQEGQSNQQYF
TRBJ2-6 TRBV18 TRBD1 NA TGTGCCAGCTCATCACAGGGGCCAGGGAGTAACGTCCTGACTTTC CASSSQGPGSNVLTF
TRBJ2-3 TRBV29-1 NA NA TGCAGCGTTATGCAGGGTTCGGGATCCGCAGATACGCAGTATTTT CSVMQGSGSADTQYF
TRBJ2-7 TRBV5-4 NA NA TGTGCCAGCAGCTCCCCAGTCGCGCAGGGTAGCTCCTACGAGCAGTACTTC CASSSPVAQGSSYEQYF
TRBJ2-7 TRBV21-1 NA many TGTGCCAGCAGCAAAGCTGTCAGCGGCCGGGGGAACGAGCAGTACTTC CASSKAVSGRGNEQYF
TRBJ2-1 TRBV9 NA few TGTGCCAGCAGCGTAGTGAAAGGTGAGCAGTTCTTC CASSVVKGEQFF
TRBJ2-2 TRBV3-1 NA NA TGTGCCAGCAGCCATGGTTGGGGCGGGGAGCTGTTTTTT CASSHGWGGELFF
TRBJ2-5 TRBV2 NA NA TGTGCCAGCGCGAGGAAAGAGACCCAGTACTTC CASARKETQYF
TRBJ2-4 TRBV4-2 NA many TGTGCCAGCAGCCAGGGGCAGCCAGGGCGAAACATTCAGTACTTC CASSQGQPGRNIQYF
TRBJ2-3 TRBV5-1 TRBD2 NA TGCGCCAGCAGCTTGGATCCCGCGGGAGGGGCAGATACGCAGTATTTT CASSLDPAGGADTQYF
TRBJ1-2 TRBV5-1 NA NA TGCGCCAGCAGCTATGGTGCTAACTATGGCTACACCTTC CASSYGANYGYTF
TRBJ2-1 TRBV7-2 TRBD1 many TGTGCCAGCAGCTGGGGACAGGGGGCCTACAATGAGCAGTTCTTC CASSWGQGAYNEQFF
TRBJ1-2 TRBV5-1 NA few TGCGCCAGTTACCATCCGATCTATGGCTACACCTTC CASYHPIYGYTF
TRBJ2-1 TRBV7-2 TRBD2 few TGTGCCAGCAGCCGTCATGGGCTAGCGGGAGTAATGGGCGGGAATGAGCAGTTCTTC CASSRHGLAGVMGGNEQFF
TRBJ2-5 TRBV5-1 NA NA TGCGCCAGCAGCTCACGGTCCGGAGAGACCCAGTACTTC CASSSRSGETQYF
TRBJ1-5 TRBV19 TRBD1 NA TGTGCCACCCGGACAGGGTATAGCAATCAGCCCCAGCATTTT CATRTGYSNQPQHF
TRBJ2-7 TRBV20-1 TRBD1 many TGCAGTGCTTACCCCCGGGACAGGTTTTCCTACGAGCAGTACTTC CSAYPRDRFSYEQYF
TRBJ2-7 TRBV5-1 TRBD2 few TGCGCCAGCAGCCGTGGGACTAGCGGGGACATCCACGAGCAGTACTTC CASSRGTSGDIHEQYF
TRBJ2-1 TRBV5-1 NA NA TGCGCCAGCAGCTTGGGGTTAGCCTCCAATGAGCAGTTCTTC CASSLGLASNEQFF